Listed below are T cell receptor beta chains from one sample, sequenced in a study of blood T cell repertoires in COVID-19. This table comes from immunoSEQ multiplex PCR, and its TCRdb copy is limited to in-frame clones, with some not included. This table has around 150,000 clones, roughly 90% appearing once. What was sequenced was peripheral blood. These receptors originate from a man in his fifties or sixties with active or convalescent COVID-19. The CDR3 runs from the conserved cysteine through the conserved F or W. A D gene is named only where the DNA matches it firmly.

TRBV5-1	-	TRBJ1-1	CASSLASTEAFF	TGCGCCAGCAGCTTGGCATCCACTGAAGCTTTCTTT
TRBV6-4	-	TRBJ1-2	CASSESNNGYTF	TGTGCCAGCAGTGAATCGAACAACGGCTACACCTTC
TRBV5-1	-	TRBJ2-2	CASSLGLGDTGELFF	TGCGCCAGCAGCTTGGGTCTAGGGGACACCGGGGAGCTGTTTTTT
TRBV18	TRBD2	TRBJ2-5	CASLFQLAGEETQYF	TGTGCCAGCTTATTTCAACTAGCGGGGGAAGAGACCCAGTACTTC
TRBV19	-	TRBJ1-1	CASRTTVNTEAFF	TGTGCCAGTAGAACGACAGTGAACACTGAAGCTTTCTTT
TRBV11-2	-	TRBJ2-7	CASSPRGAVPSEQYF	TGTGCCAGCAGTCCAAGGGGCGCAGTTCCTAGCGAGCAGTACTTC
TRBV18	TRBD2	TRBJ2-7	CASSPFRLAGAYEQYF	TGTGCCAGCTCACCTTTCCGACTAGCGGGAGCGTACGAGCAGTACTTC
TRBV3-1/TRBV3-2	TRBD2	TRBJ2-1	CASSPPVAGNNEQFF	TGTGCCAGCAGCCCCCCTGTAGCGGGGAACAATGAGCAGTTCTTC
TRBV19	TRBD2	TRBJ2-3	CASTRLAGGATTDTQYF	TGTGCCAGTACCAGGCTAGCGGGGGGGGCAACCACAGATACGCAGTATTTT
TRBV7-9	TRBD2	TRBJ2-3	CASSFVVAGGTDTQYF	TGTGCCAGCAGCTTTGTTGTAGCGGGAGGCACAGATACGCAGTATTTT